This TCR beta chain comes out of a study of a mutant IDH1 vaccine in newly diagnosed glioma. The V end was cut by 0 bases, the J end by 6 bases, with 23 bases between. This CDR3 has 18 residues. The germline V gene encodes CDR1 LGHNA and CDR2 YSLEER. As to time point: baseline, week 1 (first vaccination visit). The treatment here: pre-vaccination baseline after standard-of-care therapy. In this sample, this clone turned up many times. Measured with immunoSEQ multiplex PCR; TCRdb has only the in-frame clones, and not every one. Altogether 50,000 to 65,000 clones are present, 80% to 90% being singletons, with the ten largest covering roughly 18%.

Sequencing was performed on PBMCs, taken from a glioma patient treated with radiotherapy, temozolomide or both. The receptor was isolated from a man younger than 35 with glioma. This chain joins TRBV4-3 and TRBJ1-2; D not certain. DNA for the CDR3: TGCGCCAGCAGCCAAGAGCTAGGGAACCCGGGGTTGCTGAATGGCTACACCTTC. This gives the protein CASSQELGNPGLLNGYTF.